The sequence of this T cell receptor beta chain was determined in a study of cytomegalovirus exposure and HLA in healthy donors. Study context: Ancestry clustering placed about 86% of over 300 genotyped donors in the Caucasian-associated cluster. Study outcomes and limitations: Later, an analysis showed that TCR beta chains associated with HLA were more clonally expanded than others that were equally common.

V was clipped by 5 bases and J by 0 bases, with 11 bases between them. Germline loops: CDR1 LNHNV, CDR2 YYDKDF (reference sequence). The CDR3 sequence is 16 residues long. Researchers ran the PCR with 60 Vbeta and 13 Jbeta primers. Libraries were prepared by immunoSEQ multiplex PCR; TCRdb keeps only in-frame clonotypes and omits some of them. The table has about 200,000 clones, 65% to 85% seen once; the top ten hold roughly 3%. This clone was seen more than once but under ten times. Its antigen remains unidentified. This chain uses TRBV15 with TRBJ2-6; a possible D gene is TRBD2 (5 bases). The specimen was PBMCs. The receptor comes from a young woman in good health and CMV-seronegative. CDR3 DNA: TGTGCCACCAGCCGGGGTCATTTCTCTGGGGCCAACGTCCTGACTTTC. Translating gives CATSRGHFSGANVLTF.